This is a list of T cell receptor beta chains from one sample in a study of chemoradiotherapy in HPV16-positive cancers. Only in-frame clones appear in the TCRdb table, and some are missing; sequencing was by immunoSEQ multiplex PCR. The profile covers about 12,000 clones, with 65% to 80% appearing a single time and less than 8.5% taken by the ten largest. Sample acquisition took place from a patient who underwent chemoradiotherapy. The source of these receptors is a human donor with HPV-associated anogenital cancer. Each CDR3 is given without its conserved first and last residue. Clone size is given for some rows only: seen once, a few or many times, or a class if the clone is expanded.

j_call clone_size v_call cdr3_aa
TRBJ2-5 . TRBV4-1 ASSQALSQETQY
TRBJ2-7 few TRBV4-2 ASSPGLAYEQY
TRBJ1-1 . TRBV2 ASSEANTGVWIEAF
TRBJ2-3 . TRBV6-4 ASSPNFLSTDTQY
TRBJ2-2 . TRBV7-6 ASSLGTDTGELF
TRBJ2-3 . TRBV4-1 ASSHGRTSTDTQY
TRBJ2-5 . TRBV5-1 ASSIESGGETQY
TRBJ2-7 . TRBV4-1 ASSQVASGNSYEQY
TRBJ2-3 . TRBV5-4 ASSSVAGGSPDTQY
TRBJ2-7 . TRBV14 ASSHSLGTNEQY
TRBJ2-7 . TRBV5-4 ASSSLRVPKEQY
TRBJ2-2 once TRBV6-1 ASSWTGDTGELF
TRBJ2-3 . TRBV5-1 ASSPLAGGPTDTQY
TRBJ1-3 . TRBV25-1 ASSANSGAGNTIY
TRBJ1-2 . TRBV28 ASSLLLKYT
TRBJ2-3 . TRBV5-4 ASSQGGSLTDTQY
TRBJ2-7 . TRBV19 ASSISWSSYEQY
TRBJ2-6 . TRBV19 ASTPGRGPFGANVLT
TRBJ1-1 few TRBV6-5 ASSYSKRMSEAF
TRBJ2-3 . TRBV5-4 ASSFGGRVDTQY
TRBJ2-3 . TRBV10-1 ASSELRLGAGGLFRTDTQY
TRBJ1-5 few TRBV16 ASSHQYQPQH
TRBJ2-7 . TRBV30 AWNPAPWDRYEQY
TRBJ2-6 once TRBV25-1 ASSDPFGANVLT
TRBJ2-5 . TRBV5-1 ASSITGVYETQY
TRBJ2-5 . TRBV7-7 ASSLFLRETQY
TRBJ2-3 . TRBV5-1 ASSFRPGTSGSSDTQY
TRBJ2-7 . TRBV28 ASSPGQGVRDEQY